This is a list of T cell receptor beta chains from one sample in a study of OX40 agonist ivuxolimab in advanced cancers. Produced via immunoSEQ multiplex PCR; TCRdb's table is partial and in-frame only. The sample holds about 61,000 clones, 86% seen once. The sequences come from CD4+ or CD8+ T cells sorted from blood, collected in a trial of the OX40 agonist ivuxolimab. Receptors originate from an adult with an advanced solid tumor such as melanoma, head and neck, liver or kidney cancer. CDR3s include the opening cysteine and the closing phenylalanine or tryptophan. Each record gives: J gene, clone size, D gene, V gene, CDR3 protein, CDR3 DNA. The D gene is left open where the match is weak. Not all rows give a size; the values are once, few, many and, for expanded clones, a class.

TRBJ2-3	.	TRBD1	TRBV4-1	CASSLDRGGRDTQYF	TGCGCCAGCAGCCTGGACAGGGGAGGAAGAGATACGCAGTATTTT
TRBJ1-5	.	.	TRBV18	CASSERDGDQPQHF	TGTGCCAGCTCGGAACGGGACGGAGATCAGCCCCAGCATTTT
TRBJ2-2	.	.	TRBV4-1	CASSQDGPLVAGELFF	TGCGCCAGCAGCCAAGATGGGCCCCTCGTCGCCGGGGAGCTGTTTTTT
TRBJ2-1	.	TRBD2	TRBV18	CASSRTSGGHSPNEQFF	TGTGCCAGCTCCCGGACTAGCGGGGGCCATTCCCCCAATGAGCAGTTCTTC
TRBJ1-4	.	.	TRBV19	CASSIAAQYYEKLFF	TGTGCCAGTAGTATAGCCGCACAGTACTATGAAAAACTGTTTTTT
TRBJ1-1	.	.	TRBV7-2	CASSLIGVQEAFF	TGTGCCAGCAGCTTAATCGGGGTCCAGGAAGCTTTCTTT
TRBJ1-3	.	.	TRBV9	CASSVGNAGNTIYF	TGTGCCAGCAGCGTAGGGAACGCTGGAAACACCATATATTTT
TRBJ2-2	.	TRBD2	TRBV7-2	CASSLVGSGGYTGELFF	TGTGCCAGCAGCTTAGTAGGTAGCGGGGGCTACACCGGGGAGCTGTTTTTT
TRBJ1-3	.	.	TRBV5-1	CASSLATGSSGNTIYF	TGCGCCAGCAGCTTGGCCACAGGGAGCTCTGGAAACACCATATATTTT
TRBJ2-6	.	.	TRBV18	CASSPTKGLSGANVLTF	TGTGCCAGCTCCCCCACGAAGGGCCTCTCTGGGGCCAACGTCCTGACTTTC
TRBJ2-2	.	.	TRBV9	CASSVAGGATGGELFF	TGTGCCAGCAGCGTAGCTGGCGGGGCTACCGGCGGGGAGCTGTTTTTT
TRBJ1-5	.	TRBD1	TRBV7-2	CASSSRDSLYSNQPQHF	TGTGCCAGCAGCTCCCGGGACAGCCTCTATAGCAATCAGCCCCAGCATTTT
TRBJ2-5	.	TRBD2	TRBV2	CASILSGAGGETQYF	TGTGCCAGCATTCTGAGCGGGGCGGGGGGCGAGACCCAGTACTTC
TRBJ2-7	few	.	TRBV2	CASDLLGSEEQYF	TGTGCCAGCGATCTGTTGGGCTCGGAAGAGCAGTACTTC
TRBJ2-7	.	.	TRBV29-1	CSVDGQGYEQYF	TGCAGCGTTGATGGGCAGGGCTACGAGCAGTACTTC
TRBJ2-1	.	TRBD1	TRBV5-1	CASIPLPQTGDHNEQFF	TGCGCCAGCATCCCTCTCCCGCAGACAGGGGACCACAATGAGCAGTTCTTC
TRBJ1-2	once	.	TRBV6-1	CASSEGGGPYGYTF	TGTGCCAGCAGTGAAGGGGGGGGTCCCTATGGCTACACCTTC
TRBJ2-6	.	.	TRBV2	CASSEFGAGANVLTF	TGTGCCAGCAGTGAATTCGGGGCTGGGGCCAACGTCCTGACTTTC
TRBJ2-7	.	.	TRBV5-5	CASSLGQRYEQYF	TGTGCCAGCAGCTTGGGGCAGCGCTACGAGCAGTACTTC
TRBJ1-6	.	.	TRBV6-1	CASSVADGVGSPLHF	TGTGCCAGCAGTGTGGCGGATGGGGTCGGTTCACCCCTCCACTTT
TRBJ2-1	.	TRBD1	TRBV4-1	CASSQGDRSSYNEQFF	TGCGCCAGCAGCCAGGGGGACAGGAGCTCCTACAATGAGCAGTTCTTC
TRBJ1-5	.	.	TRBV15	CATSLVRGSNQPQHF	TGTGCCACCAGCCTCGTCAGAGGTAGCAATCAGCCCCAGCATTTT
TRBJ1-4	.	TRBD1	TRBV18	CASSPGQGFMEKLFF	TGTGCCAGCTCACCGGGACAGGGGTTTATGGAAAAACTGTTTTTT
TRBJ2-7	once	.	TRBV10-2	CASSELYQSSGTNSYEQYF	TGCGCCAGCAGTGAGCTTTACCAATCCTCGGGGACAAACTCCTACGAGCAGTACTTC
TRBJ1-4	.	.	TRBV6-5	CASSSSSGRAEKLFF	TGTGCCAGCAGTTCATCCTCAGGGCGCGCTGAAAAACTGTTTTTT
TRBJ1-5	.	.	TRBV27	CASKGGSGNQPQHF	TGTGCCAGCAAAGGGGGGAGTGGCAATCAGCCCCAGCATTTT
TRBJ2-4	.	.	TRBV12-5	CASGSSGGGYIQYF	TGTGCTAGTGGTTCTTCAGGGGGAGGGTACATTCAGTACTTC
TRBJ2-3	.	TRBD2	TRBV4-2	CASSQDRGGPDTQYF	TGTGCCAGCAGCCAAGATCGGGGGGGCCCAGATACGCAGTATTTT
TRBJ1-5	.	.	TRBV10-3	CAISESWTRGQPQHF	TGTGCCATCAGTGAGTCCTGGACGAGGGGACAGCCCCAGCATTTT
TRBJ2-3	.	.	TRBV27	CASSFDSGTDTQYF	TGTGCCAGCAGTTTTGATAGCGGCACAGATACGCAGTATTTT
TRBJ2-1	.	.	TRBV19	CASSTSYNEQFF	TGTGCCAGTAGTACCAGCTACAATGAGCAGTTCTTC
TRBJ1-2	.	.	TRBV18	CASSPRAANYGYTF	TGTGCCAGCTCACCACGGGCAGCTAACTATGGCTACACCTTC
TRBJ1-2	.	TRBD1	TRBV29-1	CSVALDRAGYGYTF	TGCAGCGTCGCTCTGGACAGGGCGGGCTATGGCTACACCTTC
TRBJ1-6	.	.	TRBV4-2	CASSSNNSPLHF	TGTGCCAGCAGCTCCAATAATTCACCCCTCCACTTT
TRBJ2-3	.	TRBD2	TRBV7-7	CASSLLAGGTDTQYF	TGTGCTAGCAGCTTACTGGCGGGGGGCACAGATACGCAGTATTTT
TRBJ1-1	.	.	TRBV5-1	CASSPGTPTEAFF	TGCGCCAGCAGCCCCGGGACCCCAACTGAAGCTTTCTTT
TRBJ2-5	few	.	TRBV6-6	CASSFARETQYF	TGTGCCAGCAGTTTCGCTAGGGAGACCCAGTACTTC
TRBJ1-5	.	.	TRBV19	CASSAVSSNQPQHF	TGTGCCAGTAGTGCGGTGTCTAGCAATCAGCCCCAGCATTTT
TRBJ1-2	.	TRBD1	TRBV27	CASSLRDRGLEGYTF	TGTGCCAGCAGTTTAAGAGACAGGGGGCTAGAGGGCTACACCTTC
TRBJ1-5	.	.	TRBV23-1	CAKVPGRNQPQHF	TGCGCCAAAGTCCCGGGTAGAAATCAGCCCCAGCATTTT
TRBJ1-1	.	.	TRBV11-2	CASSLQTALNTEAFF	TGTGCCAGCAGCTTACAGACAGCTCTGAACACTGAAGCTTTCTTT
TRBJ2-7	.	TRBD1	TRBV19	CASSKPGQGSSYEQYF	TGTGCCAGTAGTAAACCGGGACAGGGTAGTTCCTACGAGCAGTACTTC
TRBJ2-7	.	TRBD1	TRBV6-1	CASSPKDRDSYEQYF	TGTGCCAGCAGTCCGAAGGACAGGGACTCCTACGAGCAGTACTTC
TRBJ2-5	.	.	TRBV5-4	CASSPTGKETQYF	TGTGCCAGCAGCCCTACGGGGAAAGAGACCCAGTACTTC
TRBJ1-5	.	.	TRBV7-9	CASSYMGQPQHF	TGTGCCAGCAGCTACATGGGACAGCCCCAGCATTTT
TRBJ2-7	once	.	TRBV5-4	CASSLPGSGSYEQYF	TGTGCCAGCAGCTTGCCGGGTTCGGGCTCCTACGAGCAGTACTTC
TRBJ1-2	.	.	TRBV4-1	CASSQPGSYGYTF	TGCGCCAGCAGCCAACCAGGGAGCTATGGCTACACCTTC
TRBJ2-3	once	.	TRBV5-1	CASSEVSTDTQYF	TGCGCCAGCAGCGAGGTTTCCACAGATACGCAGTATTTT
TRBJ2-7	.	TRBD2	TRBV5-1	CASSFNPGGGYDEQYF	TGCGCCAGCAGCTTCAACCCTGGCGGGGGGTACGACGAGCAGTACTTC
TRBJ1-4	.	.	TRBV5-6	CASSFGYRVGGEKLFF	TGTGCCAGCAGCTTTGGATACAGGGTGGGCGGTGAAAAACTGTTTTTT
TRBJ1-4	.	.	TRBV19	CAAAPRRPTNEKLFF	TGTGCCGCCGCCCCCCGGAGACCAACTAATGAAAAACTGTTTTTT
TRBJ1-4	.	.	TRBV19	CASSITRATNEKLFF	TGTGCCAGTAGTATAACCCGAGCAACTAATGAAAAACTGTTTTTT
TRBJ1-4	.	.	TRBV5-8	CASSLTGTNEKLFF	TGTGCCAGCAGCTTAACAGGGACTAATGAAAAACTGTTTTTT
TRBJ1-2	.	.	TRBV4-1	CASSHNPPGFYGYTF	TGCGCCAGCAGCCACAACCCACCGGGATTTTATGGCTACACCTTC
TRBJ2-7	.	.	TRBV19	CASAKLPLNEQYF	TGTGCCAGTGCCAAACTCCCCCTCAACGAGCAGTACTTC
TRBJ2-3	.	.	TRBV5-1	CASTPGTSTDTQYF	TGCGCCAGCACCCCCGGGACGTCAACAGATACGCAGTATTTT